The clone carrying this TCR beta chain was recorded at least ten times. The data derive from a study of regulatory T cells in long-lasting Graves disease. Time point defined: newly diagnosed GD, antithyroid drugs for less than 3 months. PBMCs provided the RNA from which the TCR library was made. This CDR3 has 12 residues. Germline assignment: CDR1 DFQATT and CDR2 SNEGSKA (reference sequence). V shed 5 bases and J 4 bases; nucleotides not matched to a gene: 4. Assembly of TCR beta libraries relied on iRepertoire HTBI primers together with Arm-PCR of CDR3 regions. TCRdb reprocessed the multiplex PCR reads via MiXCR and lists one record per CDR3 protein. The sample includes roughly 440,000 distinct CDR3 sequences, roughly 15% seen only once; the top ten take about 25%. This sample also belongs to another study, concerning T cells in Graves' hyperthyroidism and ophthalmopathy. As that study records: Each diagnosis was grounded in clinical symptoms, serum thyroxine and TRAb, thyroid ultrasound, and orbital computed tomography. During a first-round RT-PCR of the TCR CDR3, the HTBI primer set was used. Before onset, ophthalmopathy was predicted by the model a median approximately 6.5 months earlier.

J is TRBJ1-1 and V is TRBV20-1, with 7 bases that match TRBD1. The sample here was peripheral blood mononuclear cells (PBMCs), taken at new diagnosis, from a patient treated with antithyroid drugs. The TCR comes from a woman younger than 35 with Graves disease. In DNA, the CDR3 is TGCAGTGCTGAGGCAGGGGGCACTGAAGCTTTCTTT. This gives the protein CSAEAGGTEAFF.